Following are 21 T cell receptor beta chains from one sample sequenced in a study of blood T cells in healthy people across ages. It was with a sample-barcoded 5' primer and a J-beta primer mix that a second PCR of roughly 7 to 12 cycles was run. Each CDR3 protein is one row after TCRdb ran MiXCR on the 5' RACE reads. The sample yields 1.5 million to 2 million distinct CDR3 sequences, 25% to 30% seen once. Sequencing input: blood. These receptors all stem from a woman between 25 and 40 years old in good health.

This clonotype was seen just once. For the CDR3, the DNA is TGTGCCAGCAGGCATAGCGGGAGGGCCCTCGGAAGCGCAGATACGCAGTATTTT. Residues: CASRHSGRALGSADTQYF. This sequence joins TRBV12-3 or TRBV12-4 and TRBJ2-3; 11 nucleotides agree with TRBD2. V lost 6 bases to trimming and J lost 4 bases; unmatched junction nucleotides: 15. This CDR3 has 18 amino acids.

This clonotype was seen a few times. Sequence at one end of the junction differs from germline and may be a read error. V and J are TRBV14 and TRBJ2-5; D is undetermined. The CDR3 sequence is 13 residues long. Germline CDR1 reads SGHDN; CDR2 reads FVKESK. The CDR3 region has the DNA TGTGTCAGCAGCCAACAGTACCAAGAGACCCAGTACTTC. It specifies CVSSQQYQETQYF.

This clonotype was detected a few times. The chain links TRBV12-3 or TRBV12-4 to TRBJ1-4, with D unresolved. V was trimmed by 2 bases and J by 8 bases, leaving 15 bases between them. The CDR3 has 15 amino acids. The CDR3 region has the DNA TGTGCCAGCAGTTTACAGGCAGGAAGTATCGAAAAACTGTTTTTT. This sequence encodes CASSLQAGSIEKLFF.

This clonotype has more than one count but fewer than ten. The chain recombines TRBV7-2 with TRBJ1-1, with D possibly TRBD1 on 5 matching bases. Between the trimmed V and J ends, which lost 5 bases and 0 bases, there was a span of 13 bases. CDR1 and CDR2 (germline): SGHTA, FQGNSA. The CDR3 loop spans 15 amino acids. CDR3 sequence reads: CASSPLTGVNTEAFF. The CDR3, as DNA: TGTGCCAGCAGCCCACTGACGGGGGTGAACACTGAAGCTTTCTTT. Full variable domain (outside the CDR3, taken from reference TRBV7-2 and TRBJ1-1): GAGVSQSPSNKVTEKGKDVELRCDPISGHTALYWYRQSLGQGLEFLIYFQGNSAPDKSGLPSDRFSAERTGGSVSTLTIQRTQQEDSAVYLCASSPLTGVNTEAFFGQGTRLTVV.

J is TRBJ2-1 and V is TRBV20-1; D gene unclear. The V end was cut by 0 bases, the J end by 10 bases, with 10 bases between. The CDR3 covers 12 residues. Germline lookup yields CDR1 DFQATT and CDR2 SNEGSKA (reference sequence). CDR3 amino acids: CSAREVGKEQFF. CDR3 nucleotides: TGCAGTGCTAGAGAGGTGGGAAAAGAGCAGTTCTTC.

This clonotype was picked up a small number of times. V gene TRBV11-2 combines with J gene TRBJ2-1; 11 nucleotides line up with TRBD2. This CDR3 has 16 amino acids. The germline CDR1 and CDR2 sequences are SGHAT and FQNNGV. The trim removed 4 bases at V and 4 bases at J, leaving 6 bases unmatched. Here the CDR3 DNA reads TGTGCCAGCAGCTCAACCTTAGCGGGGGGGTACAATGAGCAGTTCTTC. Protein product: CASSSTLAGGYNEQFF.

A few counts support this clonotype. The CDR3 here is CAIRDTGTYEQYF. The CDR3 DNA follows: TGTGCCATCAGAGATACGGGGACCTACGAGCAGTACTTC. This chain links TRBV10-3 with TRBJ2-7, with a tentative D call TRBD2 (5 bases). Trimming took off 6 bases at V and 2 bases at J, with 11 bases between the two ends. The germline gives CDR1 ENHRY, CDR2 SYGVKD. This CDR3 contains 13 residues.

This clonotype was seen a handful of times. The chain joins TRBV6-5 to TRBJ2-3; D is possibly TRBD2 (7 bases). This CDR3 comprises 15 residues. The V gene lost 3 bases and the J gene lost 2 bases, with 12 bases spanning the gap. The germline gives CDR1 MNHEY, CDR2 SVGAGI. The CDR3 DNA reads TGTGCCAGCAGTTATGGCGGGGGCCTCACAGATACGCAGTATTTT. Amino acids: CASSYGGGLTDTQYF.

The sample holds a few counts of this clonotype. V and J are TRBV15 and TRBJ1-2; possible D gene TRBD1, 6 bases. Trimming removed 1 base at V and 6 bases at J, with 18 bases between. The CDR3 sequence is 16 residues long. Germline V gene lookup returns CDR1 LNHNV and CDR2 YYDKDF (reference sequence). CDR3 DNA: TGTGCCACCAGCAGAGGGCGTCCGGGACATGGGAATGGCTACACCTTC. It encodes CATSRGRPGHGNGYTF.

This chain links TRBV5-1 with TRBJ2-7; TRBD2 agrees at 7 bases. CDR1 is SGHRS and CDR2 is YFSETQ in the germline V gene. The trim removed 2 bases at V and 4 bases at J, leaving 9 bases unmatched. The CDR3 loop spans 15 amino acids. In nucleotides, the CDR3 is TGCGCCAGCAGCTTTGGATTGCGGGAGAGTTACGAGCAGTACTTC. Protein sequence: CASSFGLRESYEQYF.

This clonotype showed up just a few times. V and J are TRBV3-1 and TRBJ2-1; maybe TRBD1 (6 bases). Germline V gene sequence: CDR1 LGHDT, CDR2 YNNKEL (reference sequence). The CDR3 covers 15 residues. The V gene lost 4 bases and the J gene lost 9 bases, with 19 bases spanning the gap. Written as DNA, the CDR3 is TGTGCCAGCAGCCTTTTTGAACGACAGGTTGGTGAGCAGTTCTTC. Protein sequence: CASSLFERQVGEQFF.

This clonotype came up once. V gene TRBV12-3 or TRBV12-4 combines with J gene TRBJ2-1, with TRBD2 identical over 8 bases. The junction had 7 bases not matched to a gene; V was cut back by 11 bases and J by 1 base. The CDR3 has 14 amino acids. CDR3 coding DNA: TGTGCCTGTAAAACTAGCGGATCCTACAATGAGCAGTTCTTC. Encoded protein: CACKTSGSYNEQFF.

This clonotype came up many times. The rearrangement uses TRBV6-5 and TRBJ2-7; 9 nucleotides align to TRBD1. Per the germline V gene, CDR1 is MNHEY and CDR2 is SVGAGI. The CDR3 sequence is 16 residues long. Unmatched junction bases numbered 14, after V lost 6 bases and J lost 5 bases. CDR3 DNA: TGTGCCAGCAGCCGAGGATTGGGACAGGGAAAACACGAGCAGTACTTC. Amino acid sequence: CASSRGLGQGKHEQYF.

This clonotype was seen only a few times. The CDR3 region is CASSQDPGTSGTLPYEQYF. The CDR3 DNA reads TGCGCCAGCAGCCAAGACCCTGGGACTAGCGGGACTCTCCCCTACGAGCAGTACTTC. The chain recombines TRBV4-3 with TRBJ2-7, with 13 bases matching TRBD2. V lost 0 bases, J lost 2 bases, and 10 bases stayed unmatched. Germline values: CDR1 LGHNA, CDR2 YSLEER. The CDR3 extends over 19 amino acids.

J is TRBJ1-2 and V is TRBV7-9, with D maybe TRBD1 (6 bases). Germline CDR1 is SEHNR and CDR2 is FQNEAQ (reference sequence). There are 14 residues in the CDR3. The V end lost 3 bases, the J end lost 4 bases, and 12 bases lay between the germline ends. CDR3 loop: CASSFVQGTYGYTF. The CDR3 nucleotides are TGTGCCAGCAGCTTTGTTCAGGGGACCTATGGCTACACCTTC.

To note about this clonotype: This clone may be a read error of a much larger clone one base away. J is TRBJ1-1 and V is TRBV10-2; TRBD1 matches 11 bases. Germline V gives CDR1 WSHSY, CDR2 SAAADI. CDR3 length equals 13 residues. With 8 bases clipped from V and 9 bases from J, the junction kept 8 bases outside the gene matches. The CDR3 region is CASGGQGGTKAFF. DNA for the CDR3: TGCGCCAGCGGGGGACAGGGGGGGACTAAAGCTTTCTTT.

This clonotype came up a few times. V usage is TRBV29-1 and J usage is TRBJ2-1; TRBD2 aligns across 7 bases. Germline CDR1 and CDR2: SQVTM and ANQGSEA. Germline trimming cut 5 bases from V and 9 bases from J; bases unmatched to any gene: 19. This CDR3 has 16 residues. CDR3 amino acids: CSVSKGAGVTRGEQFF. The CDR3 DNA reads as TGCAGCGTTAGTAAAGGTGCGGGAGTGACGAGGGGTGAGCAGTTCTTC.

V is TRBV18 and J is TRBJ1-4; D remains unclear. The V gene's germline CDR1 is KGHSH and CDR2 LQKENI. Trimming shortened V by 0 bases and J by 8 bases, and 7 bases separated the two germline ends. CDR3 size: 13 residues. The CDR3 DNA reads TGTGCCAGCTCACCACCAGGCTTAGAAAAACTGTTTTTT. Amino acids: CASSPPGLEKLFF.

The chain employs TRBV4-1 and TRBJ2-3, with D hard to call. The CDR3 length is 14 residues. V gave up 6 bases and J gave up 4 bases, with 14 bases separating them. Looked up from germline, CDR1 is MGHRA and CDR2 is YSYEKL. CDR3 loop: CASSTSQVADTQYF. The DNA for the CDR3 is TGCGCCAGCAGTACTTCACAAGTTGCAGATACGCAGTATTTT.

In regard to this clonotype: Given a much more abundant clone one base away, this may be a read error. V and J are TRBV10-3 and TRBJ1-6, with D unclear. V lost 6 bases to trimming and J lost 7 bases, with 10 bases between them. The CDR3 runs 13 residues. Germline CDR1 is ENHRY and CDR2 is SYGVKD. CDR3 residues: CAIREGTNSPLHF. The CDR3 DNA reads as TGTGCCATCAGGGAGGGAACGAATTCACCCCTCCACTTT.

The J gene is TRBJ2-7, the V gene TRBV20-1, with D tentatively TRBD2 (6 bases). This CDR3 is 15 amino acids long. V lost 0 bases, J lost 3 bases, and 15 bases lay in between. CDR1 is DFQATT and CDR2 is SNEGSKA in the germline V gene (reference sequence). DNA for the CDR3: TGCAGTGCTAGAGACGATCTAGCGCCTATCTACGAGCAGTACTTC. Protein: CSARDDLAPIYEQYF.